This TCR beta chain was captured in a study of T cells in Graves' hyperthyroidism and ophthalmopathy. General study results and limits: Peripheral blood also featured most of the thyroid clonotypes expanded above 0.001.

The authors took PBMCs from 7.5 to 10 ml fresh peripheral blood. This clonotype was counted a few times. The antigen is not known. Per the germline V gene, CDR1 is SGHDT and CDR2 is YYEEEE. The CDR3 runs 15 residues. Trimming cost V 1 base and J 2 bases, with 13 bases left between them. RNA transcripts yielded amplified TCR beta CDR3 regions. Researchers ran a first-round RT-PCR on the TCR CDR3 using the HTBI primer set. TCRdb reprocessed the multiplex PCR reads via MiXCR and lists one record per CDR3 protein. The repertoire includes hundreds of thousands of distinct CDR3 sequences, less than 25% of them detected once, and around a third sits in the top ten.

The specimen sequenced was blood. The receptor's source is a man under 40 with Graves' ophthalmopathy. The chain joins TRBV5-6 to TRBJ2-7; D unresolved. DNA of the CDR3: TGTGCCAGCAGCTTGTTAGAGGTCTCCACCTACGAGCAGTACTTC. Protein sequence: CASSLLEVSTYEQYF.